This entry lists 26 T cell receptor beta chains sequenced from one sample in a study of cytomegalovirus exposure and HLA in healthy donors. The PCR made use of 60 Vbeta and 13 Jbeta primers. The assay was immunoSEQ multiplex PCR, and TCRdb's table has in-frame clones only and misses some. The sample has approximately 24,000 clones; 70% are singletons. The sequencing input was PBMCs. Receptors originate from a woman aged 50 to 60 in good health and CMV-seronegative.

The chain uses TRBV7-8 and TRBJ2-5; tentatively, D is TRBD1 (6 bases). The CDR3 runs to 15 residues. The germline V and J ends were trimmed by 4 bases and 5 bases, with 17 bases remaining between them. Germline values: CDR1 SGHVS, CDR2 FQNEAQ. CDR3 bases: TGTGCCAGCAGCTCGTCCCCCCAGGGGTTGGAGACCCAGTACTTC. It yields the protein CASSSSPQGLETQYF.

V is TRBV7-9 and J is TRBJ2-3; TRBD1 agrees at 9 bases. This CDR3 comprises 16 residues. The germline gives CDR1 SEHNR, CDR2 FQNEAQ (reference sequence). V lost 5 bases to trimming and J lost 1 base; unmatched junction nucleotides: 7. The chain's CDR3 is CASSPKGDRGTDTQYF. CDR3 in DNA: TGTGCCAGCAGCCCAAAGGGGGACAGGGGCACAGATACGCAGTATTTT.

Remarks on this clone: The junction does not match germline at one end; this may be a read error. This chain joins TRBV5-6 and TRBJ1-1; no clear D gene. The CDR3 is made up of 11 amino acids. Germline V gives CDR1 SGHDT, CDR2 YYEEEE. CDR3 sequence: CASSVDTEAFF. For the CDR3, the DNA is TGTGCCAGCAGCGTCGACACCGAAGCTTTCTTT.

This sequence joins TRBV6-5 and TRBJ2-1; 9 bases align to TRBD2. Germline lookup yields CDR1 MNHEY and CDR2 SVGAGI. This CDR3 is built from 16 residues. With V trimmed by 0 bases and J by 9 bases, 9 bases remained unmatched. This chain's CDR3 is CASSYSLASGDGEQFF. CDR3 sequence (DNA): TGTGCCAGCAGTTACTCTCTAGCTAGCGGGGATGGTGAGCAGTTCTTC.

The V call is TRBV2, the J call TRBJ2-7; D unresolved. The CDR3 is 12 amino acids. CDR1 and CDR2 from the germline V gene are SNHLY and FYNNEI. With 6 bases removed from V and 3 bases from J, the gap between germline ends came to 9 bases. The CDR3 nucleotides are TGTGCCAGCAGCCGTTTCAGCTACGAGCAGTACTTC. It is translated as CASSRFSYEQYF.

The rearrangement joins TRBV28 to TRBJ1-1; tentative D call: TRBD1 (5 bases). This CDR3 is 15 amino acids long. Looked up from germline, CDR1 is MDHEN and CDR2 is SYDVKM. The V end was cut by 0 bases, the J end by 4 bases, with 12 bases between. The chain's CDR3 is CASSLWEGTGTEAFF. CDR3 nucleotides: TGTGCCAGCAGTTTATGGGAGGGGACGGGCACTGAAGCTTTCTTT.

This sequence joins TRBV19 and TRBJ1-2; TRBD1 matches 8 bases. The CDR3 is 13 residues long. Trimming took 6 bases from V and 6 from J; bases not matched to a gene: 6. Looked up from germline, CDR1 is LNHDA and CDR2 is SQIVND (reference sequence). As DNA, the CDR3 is TGTGCCAGTAGACTGGTGGACAGGGATGGCTACACCTTC. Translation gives CASRLVDRDGYTF.

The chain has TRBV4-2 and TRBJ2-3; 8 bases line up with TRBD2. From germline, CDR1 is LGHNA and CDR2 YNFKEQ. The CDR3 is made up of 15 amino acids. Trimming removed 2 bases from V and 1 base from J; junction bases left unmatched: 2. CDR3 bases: TGTGCCAGCAGCCAACTAGCGGGTGGCACAGATACGCAGTATTTT. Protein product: CASSQLAGGTDTQYF.

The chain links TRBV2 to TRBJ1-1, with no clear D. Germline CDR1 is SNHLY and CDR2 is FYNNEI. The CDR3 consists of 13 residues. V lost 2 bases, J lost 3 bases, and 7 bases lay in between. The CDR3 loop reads CASSENRDTEAFF. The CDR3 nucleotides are TGTGCCAGCAGTGAAAACAGAGACACTGAAGCTTTCTTT.

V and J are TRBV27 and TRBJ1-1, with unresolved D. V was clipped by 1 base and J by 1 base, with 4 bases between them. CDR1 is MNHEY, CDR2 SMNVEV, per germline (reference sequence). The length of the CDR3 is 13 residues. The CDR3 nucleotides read TGTGCCAGCAGTTTATTCGGGAACACTGAAGCTTTCTTT. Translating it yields CASSLFGNTEAFF.

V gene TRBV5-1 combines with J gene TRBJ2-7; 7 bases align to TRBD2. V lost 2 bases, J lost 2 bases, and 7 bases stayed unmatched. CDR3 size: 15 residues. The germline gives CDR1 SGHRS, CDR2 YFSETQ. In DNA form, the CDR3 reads TGCGCCAGCAGCTTCGGCGGGAGTGGCGCCTACGAGCAGTACTTC. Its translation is CASSFGGSGAYEQYF.

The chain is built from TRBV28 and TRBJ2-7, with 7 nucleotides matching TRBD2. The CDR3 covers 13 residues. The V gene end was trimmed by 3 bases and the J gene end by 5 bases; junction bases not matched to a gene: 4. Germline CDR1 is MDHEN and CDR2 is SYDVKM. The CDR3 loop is CASSLGGTNEQYF. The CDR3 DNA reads TGTGCCAGCAGTTTGGGGGGGACGAACGAGCAGTACTTC.

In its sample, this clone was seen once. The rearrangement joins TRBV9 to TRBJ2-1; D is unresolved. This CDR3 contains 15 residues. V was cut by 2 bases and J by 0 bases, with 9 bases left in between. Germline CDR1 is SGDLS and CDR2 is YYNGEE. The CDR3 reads CASSVLYSSYNEQFF. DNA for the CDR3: TGTGCCAGCAGCGTCCTATACAGCTCCTACAATGAGCAGTTCTTC.

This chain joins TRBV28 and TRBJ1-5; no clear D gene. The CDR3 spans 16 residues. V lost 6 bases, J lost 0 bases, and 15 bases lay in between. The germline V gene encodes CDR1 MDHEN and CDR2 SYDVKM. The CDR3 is CASRPDTEYSNQPQHF. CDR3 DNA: TGTGCCAGCAGACCCGACACAGAATATAGCAATCAGCCCCAGCATTTT.

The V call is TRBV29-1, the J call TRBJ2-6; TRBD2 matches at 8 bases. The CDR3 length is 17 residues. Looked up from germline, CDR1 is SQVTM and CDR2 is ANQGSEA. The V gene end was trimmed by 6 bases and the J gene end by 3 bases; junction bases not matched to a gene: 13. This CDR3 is CSVPSLGGGIGANVLTF. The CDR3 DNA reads TGCAGCGTCCCATCCCTCGGGGGGGGGATTGGGGCCAACGTCCTGACTTTC.

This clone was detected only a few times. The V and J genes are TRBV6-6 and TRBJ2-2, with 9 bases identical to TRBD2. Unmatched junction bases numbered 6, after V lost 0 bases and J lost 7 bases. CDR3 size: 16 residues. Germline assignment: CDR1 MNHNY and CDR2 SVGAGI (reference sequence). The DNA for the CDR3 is TGTGCCAGCAGTTACTCGGCGGGGGGGCCGATCGGGGAGCTGTTTTTT. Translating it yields CASSYSAGGPIGELFF.

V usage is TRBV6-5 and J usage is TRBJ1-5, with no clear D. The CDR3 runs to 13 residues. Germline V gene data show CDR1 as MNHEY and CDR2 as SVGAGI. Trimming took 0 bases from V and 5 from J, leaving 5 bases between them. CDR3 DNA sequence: TGTGCCAGCAGTTACTCGAGTCATCAGCCCCAGCATTTT. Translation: CASSYSSHQPQHF.

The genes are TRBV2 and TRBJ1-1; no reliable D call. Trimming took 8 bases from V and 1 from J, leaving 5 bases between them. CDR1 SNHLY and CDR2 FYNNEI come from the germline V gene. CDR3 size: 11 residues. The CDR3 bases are TGTGCCAGCTTTCGGAACACTGAAGCTTTCTTT. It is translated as CASFRNTEAFF.

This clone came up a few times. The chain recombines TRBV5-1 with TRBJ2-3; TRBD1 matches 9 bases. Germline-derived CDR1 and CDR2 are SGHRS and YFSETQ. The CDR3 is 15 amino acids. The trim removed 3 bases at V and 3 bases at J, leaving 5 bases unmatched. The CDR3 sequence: CASSWWTGATDTQYF. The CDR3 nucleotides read TGCGCCAGCAGCTGGTGGACAGGGGCGACAGATACGCAGTATTTT.

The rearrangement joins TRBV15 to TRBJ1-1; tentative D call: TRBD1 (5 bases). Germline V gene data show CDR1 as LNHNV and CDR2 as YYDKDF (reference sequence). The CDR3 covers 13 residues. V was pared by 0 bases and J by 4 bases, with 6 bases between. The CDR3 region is CATSREGGTEAFF. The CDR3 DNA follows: TGTGCCACCAGCAGAGAGGGGGGCACTGAAGCTTTCTTT. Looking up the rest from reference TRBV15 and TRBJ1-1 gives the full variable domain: DAMVIQNPRYQVTQFGKPVTLSCSQTLNHNVMYWYQQKSSQAPKLLFHYYDKDFNNEADTPDNFQSRRPNTSFCFLDIRSPGLGDTAMYLCATSREGGTEAFFGQGTRLTVV.

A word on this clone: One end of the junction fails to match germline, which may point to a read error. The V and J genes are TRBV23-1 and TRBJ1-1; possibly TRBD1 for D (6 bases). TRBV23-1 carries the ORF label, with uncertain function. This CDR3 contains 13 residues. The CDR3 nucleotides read TGCGCCGGCAGTCAAGAGACAGGATGTGAAGCTTTCTTT. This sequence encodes CAGSQETGCEAFF.

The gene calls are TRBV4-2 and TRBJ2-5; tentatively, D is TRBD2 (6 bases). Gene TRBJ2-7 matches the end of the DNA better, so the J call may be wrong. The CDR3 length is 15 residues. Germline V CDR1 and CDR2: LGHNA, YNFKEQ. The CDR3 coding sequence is TGTGCCAGCAGCCAAGGGACGGGGGTCTCCTACGAGCAGTACTTC. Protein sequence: CASSQGTGVSYEQYF.

CDR3 protein: CASSLWGQTNEKLFF. The CDR3 nucleotides are TGTGCCAGCAGCTTGTGGGGACAGACTAATGAAAAACTGTTTTTT. The chain links TRBV7-9 to TRBJ1-4, with TRBD1 identical over 7 bases. Unmatched junction bases numbered 3, after V lost 3 bases and J lost 2 bases. CDR3 length equals 15 residues. Germline CDR1 is SEHNR and CDR2 is FQNEAQ (reference sequence).

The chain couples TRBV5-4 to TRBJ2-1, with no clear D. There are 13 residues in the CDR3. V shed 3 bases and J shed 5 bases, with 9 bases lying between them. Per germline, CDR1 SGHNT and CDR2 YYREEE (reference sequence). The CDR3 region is CASSSYYDNEQFF. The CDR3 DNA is TGTGCCAGCAGCTCCTACTATGACAATGAGCAGTTCTTC.

This chain's CDR3 is CASGLVGGGTQYF. The CDR3 coding sequence is TGTGCTAGTGGTTTGGTAGGGGGCGGGACCCAGTACTTC. This chain connects TRBV12-5 to TRBJ2-5, with 7 bases lining up with TRBD1. V lost 0 bases to trimming and J lost 7 bases; unmatched junction nucleotides: 2. The germline V gene has CDR1 LGHNT and CDR2 FRNRAP. There are 13 residues in the CDR3.

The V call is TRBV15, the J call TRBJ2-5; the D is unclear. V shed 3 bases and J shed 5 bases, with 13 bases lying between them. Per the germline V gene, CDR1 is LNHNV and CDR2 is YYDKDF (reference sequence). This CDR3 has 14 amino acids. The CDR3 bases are TGTGCCACCAGCAGGGAAGAGGCTAAGGAGACCCAGTACTTC. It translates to CATSREEAKETQYF.